These 27 T cell receptor beta chains originate from one sample sequenced in a study of regulatory T cells in long-lasting Graves disease. CDR3 regions were amplified by Arm-PCR using iRepertoire HTBI primers to build TCR beta libraries. Via MiXCR, TCRdb re-called the multiplex PCR reads, giving one row per CDR3 protein. The sample contains 400,000 to 450,000 distinct CDR3 sequences, 20% to 25% of which appear only once. The time point denotes: persistent/refractory GD, antithyroid drugs over 5 years with positive TRAb. The TCR library was made from RNA that had been extracted from PBMCs in TRIzol. Sequences were derived from peripheral blood mononuclear cells (PBMCs), sampled when the disease was refractory, from a patient treated with antithyroid drugs. These receptors all come from a female donor with Graves disease.

This clonotype was picked up many times. The V and J genes are TRBV6-9 and TRBJ2-7, with D possibly being TRBD2 (6 bases). V lost 3 bases and J 0 bases, leaving 15 bases between the germline ends. The CDR3 spans 16 residues. Germline CDR1 and CDR2: MNHGY and SVAAGI. CDR3 amino acids: CASSYAKTRGSYEQYF. The CDR3 DNA reads TGTGCCAGCAGTTACGCCAAGACTAGGGGCTCCTACGAGCAGTACTTC.

In this sample, this clonotype turned up many times. The chain recombines TRBV12-3 or TRBV12-4 with TRBJ2-3; 8 nucleotides align to TRBD1. The CDR3 sequence is 15 residues long. Trimming removed 2 bases from V and 3 bases from J; junction bases left unmatched: 4. In DNA, the CDR3 is TGTGCCAGCAGTTTATCCGGACAGGGAACAGATACGCAGTATTTT. Residues: CASSLSGQGTDTQYF.

This clonotype was picked up a small number of times. The V gene is TRBV20-1, the J gene TRBJ2-7; weak D call: TRBD1 (5 bases). The length of the CDR3 is 14 residues. Germline assignment: CDR1 DFQATT and CDR2 SNEGSKA (reference sequence). The V end was cut by 1 base, the J end by 1 base, with 11 bases between. The CDR3 DNA sequence: TGCAGTGCTAGAGGTACCAGGGATTCCTACGAGCAGTACTTC. Residues: CSARGTRDSYEQYF.

In this sample, this clonotype turned up many times. The chain employs TRBV28 and TRBJ1-3; D is uncertain. There are 14 residues in the CDR3. Trimming pared 8 bases from V and 4 bases from J, leaving 15 bases between. In germline, CDR1 is MDHEN, CDR2 SYDVKM. In DNA form, the CDR3 reads TGTGCCAGCCGTGGTGGTGGGTCCGGAAACACCATATATTTT. Its protein is CASRGGGSGNTIYF.

This rearrangement joins TRBV28 to TRBJ2-1; 7 positions match TRBD2. Germline-derived CDR1 and CDR2 are MDHEN and SYDVKM. Trimming at V came to 6 bases and at J to 8 bases, leaving 13 bases not matched to a gene. CDR3 length equals 15 residues. The CDR3 DNA sequence: TGTGCCAGCAGACGGGGAGGGCCCTCCGTGTATGAGCAGTTCTTC. Translated: CASRRGGPSVYEQFF.

A note on this clonotype: One base away lies a much larger clone, so this may be a sequencing read error. The rearrangement joins TRBV27 to TRBJ1-1; no definite D call. The CDR3 totals 15 residues. From germline, CDR1 is MNHEY and CDR2 SMNVEV (reference sequence). Trimming stripped 0 bases from V and 1 base from J, with 9 bases between. This chain's CDR3 is CASSLSWGKNTEAFF. As DNA, the CDR3 is TGTGCCAGCAGTTTATCCTGGGGTAAGAACACTGAAGCTTTCTTT.

The CDR3: CASSRDRGRSPSGANVLTF. For the CDR3, the DNA is TGTGCCAGCAGTCGTGACAGGGGGCGGTCTCCCTCTGGGGCCAACGTCCTGACTTTC. The chain uses TRBV2 and TRBJ2-6, with 10 bases matching TRBD1. From germline, CDR1 is SNHLY and CDR2 FYNNEI. The CDR3 has 19 residues. The J segment lost 0 bases and the V segment lost 5 bases, leaving 10 bases of the junction unmatched.

A remark on this clonotype: A read error is likely, as this CDR3 ends without the conserved phenylalanine or tryptophan. The chain employs TRBV12-3 or TRBV12-4 and TRBJ2-7, with 10 positions matching TRBD2. The CDR3 has 19 residues. The junction had 13 bases not matched to a gene; V was cut back by 2 bases and J by 0 bases. CDR3: CASSLSRRGLARSSYEQYS. In DNA form, the CDR3 reads TGTGCCAGCAGTTTATCTAGGCGGGGACTAGCGCGATCCTCCTACGAGCAGTACTCC.

This clonotype came up a few times. The V call is TRBV24-1, the J call TRBJ2-5, with D unclear. The germline V gene encodes CDR1 KGHDR and CDR2 SFDVKD. V lost 4 bases and J 5 bases, leaving 7 bases between the germline ends. This CDR3 comprises 12 residues. The CDR3 DNA is TGTGCCACCAGTGAATCGGCGGAGACCCAGTACTTC. Translated: CATSESAETQYF.

The chain carries TRBV19 and TRBJ2-2; TRBD1 matches 7 bases. The germline gives CDR1 LNHDA, CDR2 SQIVND (reference sequence). CDR3 length: 15 amino acids. Trimming took 9 bases from V and 3 from J; bases not matched to a gene: 10. CDR3 sequence reads: CASRQGRLYTGELFF. The DNA of the CDR3 is TGTGCCAGCCGACAGGGAAGATTGTACACCGGGGAGCTGTTTTTT.

In nucleotides, the CDR3 is TGCGCCAGCAGCCCACAGTTGGGGGGAGGGACCCAAGAGACCCAGTACTTC. Its protein product is CASSPQLGGGTQETQYF. This chain connects TRBV5-1 to TRBJ2-5, with 7 bases fitting TRBD2. The CDR3 totals 17 residues. In germline, CDR1 is SGHRS, CDR2 YFSETQ. V shed 4 bases and J 1 base; nucleotides not matched to a gene: 13. The full variable domain, completed using reference TRBV5-1 and TRBJ2-5, is KAGVTQTPRYLIKTRGQQVTLSCSPISGHRSVSWYQQTPGQGLQFLFEYFSETQRNKGNFPGRFSGRQFSNSRSEMNVSTLELGDSALYLCASSPQLGGGTQETQYFGPGTRLLVL.

The table lists this clonotype with a few counts. This chain connects TRBV7-2 to TRBJ2-1; 8 bases fit TRBD2. The germline V gene has CDR1 SGHTA and CDR2 FQGNSA. The junction had 3 bases not matched to a gene; V was cut back by 2 bases and J by 0 bases. The CDR3 length is 16 residues. CDR3 sequence reads: CASSLMAGGSYNEQFF. The CDR3 nucleotides read TGTGCCAGCAGCTTAATGGCGGGAGGCTCCTACAATGAGCAGTTCTTC.

This clonotype was seen a single time. A read error is possible here, since a much larger clone lies one base away. The chain uses TRBV20-1 and TRBJ1-6; 7 bases align to TRBD1. Per the germline V gene, CDR1 is DFQATT and CDR2 is SNEGSKA (reference sequence). This CDR3 is 13 amino acids long. CDR3 nucleotides: TGCAATGCTAGTACAGGGGAATACTCACCCCTCCACTTT. It translates to CNASTGEYSPLHF.

A few counts support this clonotype. The chain uses TRBV27 and TRBJ1-1; D unclear. The V gene's germline CDR1 is MNHEY and CDR2 SMNVEV (reference sequence). There are 14 residues in the CDR3. The V end was cut by 6 bases, the J end by 0 bases, with 11 bases between. This CDR3 reads CASRPGRLNTEAFF. CDR3 bases: TGTGCCAGCAGGCCCGGGAGATTGAACACTGAAGCTTTCTTT.

The sample holds a few counts of this clonotype. J is TRBJ2-6 and V is TRBV20-1; no reliable D call. CDR3 length: 15 amino acids. CDR1 is DFQATT and CDR2 is SNEGSKA in the germline V gene (reference sequence). V lost 3 bases and J lost 1, with 10 bases in between. DNA for the CDR3: TGCAGTGCTAGCGCGACTTTTTCTGGGGCCAACGTCCTGACTTTC. The encoded protein is CSASATFSGANVLTF.

This chain joins TRBV5-1 and TRBJ2-5; 12 bases map to TRBD1. V was clipped by 4 bases and J by 4 bases; unmatched bases: 5. In germline, CDR1 is SGHRS, CDR2 YFSETQ. This CDR3 spans 15 amino acids. The CDR3 region is CASSKGDRGPETQYF. The CDR3 DNA is TGCGCCAGCAGCAAAGGGGACAGGGGGCCAGAGACCCAGTACTTC.

V usage is TRBV9 and J usage is TRBJ2-5, with TRBD2 as a possible D gene (6 bases). V gave up 3 bases and J gave up 4 bases, with 13 bases separating them. This CDR3 contains 14 residues. Per germline, CDR1 SGDLS and CDR2 YYNGEE. In DNA form, the CDR3 reads TGTGCCAGCAGCGCGGGACTCACCCCAGAGACCCAGTACTTC. Translated: CASSAGLTPETQYF.

The J gene is TRBJ1-6, the V gene TRBV3-1; D not certain. This CDR3 contains 16 residues. The V and J ends lost 0 bases and 6 bases respectively, with 12 bases between them. Germline CDR1 LGHDT, CDR2 YNNKEL (reference sequence). CDR3 bases: TGTGCCAGCAGCCAAGAGCCGGCCAGGCGTAATTCACCCCTCCACTTT. It translates to CASSQEPARRNSPLHF.

This clonotype was counted many times. CDR3 amino acids: CASIAGQGINEQYF. Written as DNA, the CDR3 is TGTGCCAGCATTGCGGGACAGGGGATCAACGAGCAGTACTTC. The chain employs TRBV2 and TRBJ2-7; 10 bases align to TRBD1. Germline CDR1 is SNHLY and CDR2 is FYNNEI. Losses at the gene ends were 7 bases for V and 5 bases for J; bases not matched to a gene: 8. The CDR3 covers 14 residues.

The chain joins TRBV25-1 to TRBJ2-7; tentative D call: TRBD2 (5 bases). V was shortened by 4 bases and J by 7 bases, with 23 bases between the two germline ends. Germline values: CDR1 MGHDK, CDR2 SYGVNS. This CDR3 is built from 16 residues. The chain's CDR3 is CASSGPHLDGRGEQYF. CDR3 in DNA: TGTGCCAGCAGTGGGCCCCATTTGGACGGGCGAGGGGAGCAGTACTTC.

This clonotype has a count of ten or more. In nucleotides, the CDR3 is TGTGCCAGCAAAATCGACGGGACTAGCGGGAGTGAGCAGTACTTC. The encoded protein is CASKIDGTSGSEQYF. The chain has TRBV2 and TRBJ2-7, with 14 nucleotides matching TRBD2. The length of the CDR3 is 15 residues. V shed 7 bases, J shed 7 bases, and the junction held 9 bases outside the gene matches. CDR1 and CDR2 from the germline V gene are SNHLY and FYNNEI.

The rearrangement uses TRBV20-1 and TRBJ2-3, with 13 bases matching TRBD2. Trimming cost V 6 bases and J 6 bases; bases outside gene matches: 9. The germline V gene encodes CDR1 DFQATT and CDR2 SNEGSKA (reference sequence). The CDR3 is 15 residues long. CDR3 loop: CSASRTSGSIDTQYF. In DNA, the CDR3 is TGCAGTGCCTCCCGGACTAGCGGGAGCATCGATACGCAGTATTTT.

In the case of this clonotype: Sequence at one end of the junction differs from germline and may be a read error. J is TRBJ2-6 and V is TRBV13; D is possibly TRBD1 (5 bases). This CDR3 is built from 13 residues. Germline V gene lookup returns CDR1 PRHDT and CDR2 FYEKMQ (reference sequence). In nucleotides, the CDR3 is TGTGCCAGCGGGGTCTCTGGGGCCAGCGTCCTGACTTTC. Its translation: CASGVSGASVLTF.

The V and J genes are TRBV3-1 and TRBJ2-2; 7 nucleotides line up with TRBD1. With 4 bases clipped from V and 4 bases from J, the junction kept 9 bases outside the gene matches. CDR3 size: 16 residues. Germline CDR1 reads LGHDT; CDR2 reads YNNKEL (reference sequence). CDR3 DNA: TGTGCCAGCAGCCCCACGGGACAGCTCATCACCGGGGAGCTGTTTTTT. It specifies CASSPTGQLITGELFF. Full variable domain (remainder filled in from reference TRBV3-1 and TRBJ2-2): DTAVSQTPKYLVTQMGNDKSIKCEQNLGHDTMYWYKQDSKKFLKIMFSYNNKELIINETVPNRFSPKSPDKAHLNLHINSLELGDSAVYFCASSPTGQLITGELFFGEGSRLTVL.

This clonotype turned up a few times. This rearrangement joins TRBV7-9 to TRBJ1-2; no clear D gene. V lost 5 bases and J 1 base, leaving 20 bases between the germline ends. This CDR3 has 17 residues. The germline CDR1 and CDR2 sequences are SEHNR and FQNEAQ (reference sequence). In nucleotides, the CDR3 is TGTGCCAGCAGCCTCCTGGTGGGAGTAGGCCTTAACTATGGCTACACCTTC. Protein: CASSLLVGVGLNYGYTF.

This clonotype showed up many times. The DNA is left out, because the CDR3 cannot be placed on it with certainty; the CDR3 is given as TCRdb lists it. This chain uses TRBV25-1 with TRBJ2-5; the table names TRBD1, a call not compared with the DNA. Germline CDR1 reads MGHDK; CDR2 reads SYGVNS. The CDR3 totals 16 residues, both ends included. The CDR3 reads CASSEFGPGSMETQYF.

The genes are TRBV29-1 and TRBJ1-2, with 8 bases lining up with TRBD1. The J segment lost 7 bases and the V segment lost 7 bases, leaving 8 bases of the junction unmatched. The CDR3 sequence is 12 residues long. Germline V gives CDR1 SQVTM, CDR2 ANQGSEA. CDR3 sequence: CSGSGTGSGYTF. The CDR3 DNA is TGCAGCGGCTCTGGGACAGGATCTGGCTACACCTTC.